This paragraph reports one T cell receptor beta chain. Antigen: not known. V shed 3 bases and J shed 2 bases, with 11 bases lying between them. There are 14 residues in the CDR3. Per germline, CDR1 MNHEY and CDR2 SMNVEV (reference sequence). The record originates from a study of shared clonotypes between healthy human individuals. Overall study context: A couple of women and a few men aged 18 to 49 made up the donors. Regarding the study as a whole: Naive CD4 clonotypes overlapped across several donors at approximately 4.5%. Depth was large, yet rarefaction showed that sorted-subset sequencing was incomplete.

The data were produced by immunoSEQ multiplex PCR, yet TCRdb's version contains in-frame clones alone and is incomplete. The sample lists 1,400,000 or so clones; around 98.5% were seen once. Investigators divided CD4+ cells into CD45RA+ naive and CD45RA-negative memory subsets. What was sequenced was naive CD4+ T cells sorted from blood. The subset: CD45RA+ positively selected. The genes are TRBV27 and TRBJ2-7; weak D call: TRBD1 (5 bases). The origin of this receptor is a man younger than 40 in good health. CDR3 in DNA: TGTGCCAGCAGTTTGAACAGGCCCACCTACGAGCAGTACTTC. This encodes CASSLNRPTYEQYF.